The rows below give T cell receptor beta chains drawn from one sample of a study of cytomegalovirus exposure and HLA in healthy donors. Data came from immunoSEQ multiplex PCR; TCRdb stores just in-frame clones and leaves some out. The table shows some 140,000 clones, with 60% to 80% occurring only once. Sequencing input: PBMCs. The source is a young man in good health and CMV-seropositive. Each CDR3 is given with its conserved first and last residue. The D gene is left open where the match is weak. Clone size, where shown, is once, few, many, or a class for clones that have expanded.

>NA|TRBJ1-5|NA|TRBV2
TGTGCCAGCAGCAAGCGGGGGGCCCCTAATCAGCCCCAGCATTTT
CASSKRGAPNQPQHF
>NA|TRBJ2-7|TRBD1|TRBV13
TGTGCCAGCAGCTTGCGGGACAGGGTTTACGAGCAGTACTTC
CASSLRDRVYEQYF
>NA|TRBJ2-7|TRBD1|TRBV5-4
TGTGCCAGCAGCACGAGGACAGGGGGCATGTACGAGCAGTACTTC
CASSTRTGGMYEQYF
>NA|TRBJ1-3|NA|TRBV28
TGTGCCAGCAGTTTGGACACCTCTGGAAACACCATATATTTT
CASSLDTSGNTIYF
>NA|TRBJ1-2|TRBD1|TRBV18
TGTGCCAGCTCACAGCGGGACAGGGCTGGAGGCTACACCTTC
CASSQRDRAGGYTF
>once|TRBJ2-5|NA|TRBV7-9
TGTGCCAGCAGCCGGGCGGGCGGACAAGAGACCCAGTACTTC
CASSRAGGQETQYF
>NA|TRBJ1-1|NA|TRBV7-2
TGTGCCAGCAGCTTGTCGAGTGAAGCTTTCTTT
CASSLSSEAFF
>few|TRBJ1-3|NA|TRBV5-1
TGCGCCAGCACCGACCCGGAGGCGGGAAACACCATATATTTT
CASTDPEAGNTIYF
>NA|TRBJ2-2|NA|TRBV11-2
TGTGCCAGCAGCCTCGTGCTAGAGGGAGTAAGGACCGGGGAGCTGTTTTTT
CASSLVLEGVRTGELFF
>few|TRBJ2-7|TRBD1|TRBV7-8
TGTGCCAGCAGCTTAGTCCGGGACAGGTATAGCGAGCAGTACTTC
CASSLVRDRYSEQYF
>NA|TRBJ1-1|NA|TRBV6-1
TGTGCCAGCAGTGAAGCGCAGGGGTCTCCTAACACTGAAGCTTTCTTT
CASSEAQGSPNTEAFF
>NA|TRBJ1-2|TRBD1|TRBV28
TGTGCCAGCAGTCCACCACAGGGGATCTATGGCTACACCTTC
CASSPPQGIYGYTF
>once|TRBJ2-3|TRBD2|TRBV15
TGTGCCACCAGCAGAGATCGATTTGCTAGCGGCAGCACAGATACGCAGTATTTT
CATSRDRFASGSTDTQYF
>NA|TRBJ2-3|TRBD2|TRBV10-3
TGTGCCATCAGTGATGGGACTAGCGGGGCTAGCACAGATACGCAGTATTTT
CAISDGTSGASTDTQYF
>once|TRBJ2-7|NA|TRBV5-1
TGCGCCAGCAGCTTGGCCGGAGGGAACGAGCAGTACTTC
CASSLAGGNEQYF
>NA|TRBJ1-5|NA|TRBV9
TGTGCCAGCAGCTTAGGACTAGATACGCCCCAGCATTTT
CASSLGLDTPQHF
>few|TRBJ2-7|TRBD2|TRBV29-1
TGCAGCGTGCGGACTAGCGGGCAGTACGAGCAGTACTTC
CSVRTSGQYEQYF